These T cell receptor beta chains were read from a single sample in a study of response to subunit inactivated influenza vaccine. Via MiXCR, TCRdb re-called the RT-PCR reads, giving one row per CDR3 protein. The sample lists hundreds of thousands of distinct CDR3 sequences; approximately 17% were seen once. Sequencing used PBMCs from blood, obtained roughly 5 days after vaccination. The receptor source for this set is a man aged 50 or older who received an inactivated influenza vaccine. Both conserved end residues are part of each CDR3. Each record gives: clone size, J gene, V gene, D gene, CDR3 protein, CDR3 DNA. D genes are given only for firm matches. Some rows have no size entry. The others give once, few or many, or a class for an expanded clone.

abundance: few; j_gene: TRBJ2-1; v_gene: TRBV5-1; d_gene: TRBD1; CDR3aa: CASSFGDRSNEQFF; CDR3nt: TGCGCCAGCAGCTTTGGGGACAGGAGCAATGAGCAGTTCTTC
abundance: few; j_gene: TRBJ1-5; v_gene: TRBV20-1; d_gene: -; CDR3aa: CSARQANQPQHF; CDR3nt: TGCAGTGCCCGACAGGCCAATCAGCCCCAGCATTTT
abundance: few; j_gene: TRBJ2-7; v_gene: TRBV6-1; d_gene: TRBD1; CDR3aa: CASQAGTGPYEQYF; CDR3nt: TGTGCCAGCCAGGCCGGGACAGGACCCTACGAGCAGTACTTC
abundance: many; j_gene: TRBJ2-1; v_gene: TRBV11-2; d_gene: TRBD2; CDR3aa: CASSPSGGEQFF; CDR3nt: TGTGCCAGCAGCCCTAGCGGGGGTGAGCAGTTCTTC
abundance: -; j_gene: TRBJ2-7; v_gene: TRBV3-1; d_gene: -; CDR3aa: CASSQDGWELPYEQYF; CDR3nt: TGTGCCAGCAGCCAAGATGGGTGGGAGCTTCCCTACGAGCAGTACTTC
abundance: many; j_gene: TRBJ2-7; v_gene: TRBV7-8; d_gene: -; CDR3aa: CASSQIQGSSYEQYF; CDR3nt: TGTGCCAGCAGCCAAATTCAGGGGAGCTCCTACGAGCAGTACTTC
abundance: -; j_gene: TRBJ1-6; v_gene: TRBV6-5; d_gene: TRBD1; CDR3aa: CASSYQDRANSPLHF; CDR3nt: TGTGCCAGCAGTTACCAGGACAGGGCTAATTCACCCCTCCACTTT
abundance: -; j_gene: TRBJ2-7; v_gene: TRBV20-1; d_gene: -; CDR3aa: CSARGRRDEQYF; CDR3nt: TGCAGTGCTAGGGGCAGGAGGGACGAGCAGTACTTC
abundance: -; j_gene: TRBJ2-1; v_gene: TRBV28; d_gene: TRBD2; CDR3aa: CASSLSASGRNEQFF; CDR3nt: TGTGCCAGCAGTTTATCGGCTAGCGGGAGGAATGAGCAGTTCTTC
abundance: few; j_gene: TRBJ2-4; v_gene: TRBV13; d_gene: TRBD2; CDR3aa: CASSSSGTSGGLAKNIQYF; CDR3nt: TGTGCCAGCAGCTCATCCGGGACTAGCGGGGGGCTAGCCAAAAACATTCAGTACTTC
abundance: -; j_gene: TRBJ1-6; v_gene: TRBV10-2; d_gene: TRBD1; CDR3aa: CASGGQGRSPLHF; CDR3nt: TGCGCCAGCGGTGGACAGGGGCGATCACCCCTCCACTTT
abundance: -; j_gene: TRBJ2-1; v_gene: TRBV5-1; d_gene: -; CDR3aa: CASSLELVINEQFF; CDR3nt: TGCGCCAGCAGCTTGGAGCTAGTGATCAATGAGCAGTTCTTC
abundance: many; j_gene: TRBJ1-5; v_gene: TRBV12-3/TRBV12-4; d_gene: TRBD1; CDR3aa: CASSRQGGGQPQHF; CDR3nt: TGTGCCAGCAGTCGACAGGGTGGCGGTCAGCCCCAGCATTTT
abundance: -; j_gene: TRBJ1-4; v_gene: TRBV4-3; d_gene: TRBD1; CDR3aa: CASSQQGQGAPRGEKLFF; CDR3nt: TGCGCCAGCAGCCAACAGGGACAGGGGGCGCCCCGAGGGGAAAAACTGTTTTTT
abundance: -; j_gene: TRBJ2-7; v_gene: TRBV29-1; d_gene: -; CDR3aa: CSVALQGNSYEQYF; CDR3nt: TGCAGCGTTGCTTTACAGGGCAACTCCTACGAGCAGTACTTC
abundance: few; j_gene: TRBJ1-1; v_gene: TRBV20-1; d_gene: -; CDR3aa: CSATTQNTEAFF; CDR3nt: TGCAGTGCTACGACACAGAACACTGAAGCTTTCTTT
abundance: -; j_gene: TRBJ2-7; v_gene: TRBV5-1; d_gene: -; CDR3aa: CASSGGGRYEQYF; CDR3nt: TGCGCCAGCAGCGGTGGGGGGCGGTACGAGCAGTACTTC
abundance: few; j_gene: TRBJ1-4; v_gene: TRBV20-1; d_gene: -; CDR3aa: CSARDSRVPNEKLFF; CDR3nt: TGCAGTGCTAGAGATTCCAGGGTCCCGAATGAAAAACTGTTTTTT
abundance: few; j_gene: TRBJ2-3; v_gene: TRBV10-3; d_gene: -; CDR3aa: CAISGTTGGTDTQYF; CDR3nt: TGTGCCATCAGTGGGACTACGGGGGGCACAGATACGCAGTATTTT
abundance: -; j_gene: TRBJ1-5; v_gene: TRBV7-2; d_gene: -; CDR3aa: CASSLARLGNQPQHF; CDR3nt: TGTGCCAGCAGCTTAGCAAGGCTAGGGAACCAGCCCCAGCATTTT
abundance: few; j_gene: TRBJ2-7; v_gene: TRBV6-5; d_gene: -; CDR3aa: CASSYPGDGLRSQYF; CDR3nt: TGTGCCAGCAGTTACCCGGGGGACGGACTACGATCGCAGTACTTC
abundance: many; j_gene: TRBJ2-7; v_gene: TRBV29-1; d_gene: -; CDR3aa: CSVIVSYEQYF; CDR3nt: TGCAGCGTTATAGTGAGCTACGAGCAGTACTTC
abundance: -; j_gene: TRBJ2-1; v_gene: TRBV9; d_gene: TRBD2; CDR3aa: CASSVEPSGVYNEQFF; CDR3nt: TGTGCCAGCAGCGTAGAACCTAGCGGGGTCTACAATGAGCAGTTCTTC
abundance: few; j_gene: TRBJ1-4; v_gene: TRBV20-1; d_gene: -; CDR3aa: CSAREGPGKLFF; CDR3nt: TGCAGTGCTAGAGAAGGCCCAGGAAAACTGTTTTTT
abundance: few; j_gene: TRBJ2-7; v_gene: TRBV20-1; d_gene: -; CDR3aa: CSARYRRPDEQYF; CDR3nt: TGCAGTGCTAGGTATAGGAGGCCAGACGAGCAGTACTTC
abundance: few; j_gene: TRBJ2-7; v_gene: TRBV15; d_gene: -; CDR3aa: CATSERAWAGQEQYF; CDR3nt: TGTGCCACCAGCGAGAGGGCATGGGCAGGGCAAGAGCAGTACTTC
abundance: -; j_gene: TRBJ2-5; v_gene: TRBV12-3/TRBV12-4; d_gene: TRBD1; CDR3aa: CASSPTDRGPQETQYF; CDR3nt: TGTGCCAGCAGCCCAACAGACAGGGGGCCCCAAGAGACCCAGTACTTC
abundance: many; j_gene: TRBJ2-7; v_gene: TRBV20-1; d_gene: TRBD2; CDR3aa: CSARGLAEEQYF; CDR3nt: TGCAGTGCTAGGGGCCTAGCGGAAGAGCAGTACTTC
abundance: -; j_gene: TRBJ1-3; v_gene: TRBV7-2; d_gene: -; CDR3aa: CASSPRTGNTIYF; CDR3nt: TGTGCCAGCAGCCCTCGGACTGGAAACACCATATATTTT
abundance: -; j_gene: TRBJ1-5; v_gene: TRBV2; d_gene: TRBD1; CDR3aa: CASAYSFPRGQGSQPQHF; CDR3nt: TGTGCCAGCGCGTACTCCTTTCCCCGGGGACAGGGTTCGCAGCCCCAGCATTTT
abundance: few; j_gene: TRBJ2-3; v_gene: TRBV20-1; d_gene: TRBD2; CDR3aa: CSADNLERGETDTQYF; CDR3nt: TGCAGTGCTGATAACTTGGAGCGGGGGGAAACAGATACGCAGTATTTT
abundance: -; j_gene: TRBJ1-1; v_gene: TRBV6-1; d_gene: -; CDR3aa: CASSEGWVTEAFF; CDR3nt: TGTGCCAGCAGTGAGGGGTGGGTGACTGAAGCTTTCTTT
abundance: few; j_gene: TRBJ2-1; v_gene: TRBV4-2; d_gene: TRBD2; CDR3aa: CASSQAWGLAGGVQFF; CDR3nt: TGTGCCAGCAGCCAAGCCTGGGGACTAGCCGGAGGGGTGCAGTTCTTC
abundance: many; j_gene: TRBJ2-1; v_gene: TRBV5-1; d_gene: TRBD2; CDR3aa: CASSLDKRGGGEVF; CDR3nt: TGCGCCAGCAGCTTGGATAAGCGGGGGGGCGGCGAGGTCTTC
abundance: few; j_gene: TRBJ2-7; v_gene: TRBV20-1; d_gene: TRBD2; CDR3aa: CSARETVPRGTYEQYF; CDR3nt: TGCAGTGCTAGAGAGACGGTGCCGCGGGGGACCTACGAGCAGTACTTC
abundance: -; j_gene: TRBJ2-1; v_gene: TRBV7-2; d_gene: -; CDR3aa: CASTRGGDNEQFF; CDR3nt: TGTGCCAGCACCCGAGGAGGGGACAATGAGCAGTTCTTC
abundance: few; j_gene: TRBJ1-6; v_gene: TRBV4-3; d_gene: -; CDR3aa: CASSQDYFGNSPLHF; CDR3nt: TGCGCCAGCAGCCAAGATTATTTCGGAAATTCACCCCTCCACTTT
abundance: -; j_gene: TRBJ1-4; v_gene: TRBV20-1; d_gene: -; CDR3aa: CSGAGPPNEKLFF; CDR3nt: TGCAGTGGGGCCGGGCCCCCTAATGAAAAACTGTTTTTT
abundance: many; j_gene: TRBJ2-5; v_gene: TRBV20-1; d_gene: -; CDR3aa: CSAEKETQYF; CDR3nt: TGCAGTGCTGAGAAAGAGACCCAGTACTTC
abundance: -; j_gene: TRBJ2-2; v_gene: TRBV10-3; d_gene: -; CDR3aa: CAISDPGTGNTGELFF; CDR3nt: TGTGCCATCAGTGACCCCGGGACGGGGAACACCGGGGAGCTGTTTTTT
abundance: -; j_gene: TRBJ2-2; v_gene: TRBV12-3/TRBV12-4; d_gene: -; CDR3aa: CASRRTDNTGELFF; CDR3nt: TGTGCCAGCAGGCGGACCGACAACACCGGGGAGCTGTTTTTT
abundance: many; j_gene: TRBJ2-5; v_gene: TRBV29-1; d_gene: -; CDR3aa: CSVPGQTETQYF; CDR3nt: TGCAGCGTTCCGGGACAAACGGAGACCCAGTACTTC
abundance: -; j_gene: TRBJ1-2; v_gene: TRBV29-1; d_gene: -; CDR3aa: CSAEREKGYTF; CDR3nt: TGCAGCGCCGAGAGGGAGAAGGGCTACACCTTC
abundance: few; j_gene: TRBJ2-1; v_gene: TRBV18; d_gene: TRBD1; CDR3aa: CASSPPTGSSSYNEQFF; CDR3nt: TGTGCCAGCTCACCACCGACAGGGTCGAGCTCCTACAATGAGCAGTTCTTC
abundance: many; j_gene: TRBJ1-3; v_gene: TRBV12-3/TRBV12-4; d_gene: -; CDR3aa: CASSSVVGTIYF; CDR3nt: TGTGCCAGCAGCAGCGTGGTCGGCACCATATATTTT
abundance: few; j_gene: TRBJ2-3; v_gene: TRBV5-4; d_gene: TRBD2; CDR3aa: CASSLGPGGPADTQYF; CDR3nt: TGTGCCAGCAGCTTGGGACCGGGAGGGCCGGCAGATACGCAGTATTTT
abundance: few; j_gene: TRBJ2-1; v_gene: TRBV6-1; d_gene: TRBD2; CDR3aa: CASSRIGLAGVWFF; CDR3nt: TGTGCCAGCAGTCGCATCGGACTAGCGGGAGTATGGTTCTTC
abundance: few; j_gene: TRBJ2-7; v_gene: TRBV4-3; d_gene: TRBD1; CDR3aa: CASSQISGGEQYF; CDR3nt: TGCGCCAGCAGCCAAATTTCAGGGGGCGAGCAGTACTTC
abundance: few; j_gene: TRBJ2-1; v_gene: TRBV5-1; d_gene: -; CDR3aa: CASSLTQGVVGEQFF; CDR3nt: TGCGCCAGCAGCTTGACACAGGGAGTCGTGGGTGAGCAGTTCTTC
abundance: few; j_gene: TRBJ1-2; v_gene: TRBV6-2/TRBV6-3; d_gene: TRBD1; CDR3aa: CASRRGQTYTF; CDR3nt: TGTGCCAGCAGGAGGGGACAGACCTACACCTTC
abundance: many; j_gene: TRBJ2-1; v_gene: TRBV12-3/TRBV12-4; d_gene: TRBD2; CDR3aa: CASSSSGRRYNEQFF; CDR3nt: TGTGCCAGCAGTAGTAGCGGGAGAAGGTACAATGAGCAGTTCTTC